Listed below are T cell receptor beta chains from one sample, sequenced in a study of T cell repertoires in cytomegalovirus infection. MiXCR, applied by TCRdb to the reads, yields one record per CDR3 protein. The table records around 49,000 distinct CDR3 sequences, 20% to 25% of them present only once. Their specific antigens are unknown. The sample was CD8+ T cells from cultured PBMCs, taken from culture after CMV antigen stimulation. All receptors derive from a human donor in good health (CMV status not recorded). Some clones in this sample may be carry-over from other donors' samples. The CDR3 runs from the conserved cysteine through the conserved F or W. Each record gives: CDR3 length, D gene, J gene, clone size, V gene, CDR3 DNA, CDR3 protein. A D gene is named only where the DNA matches it firmly. Clone size is stated in some rows and not others, as once, few, many or a class when expanded.

length: 14
D: NA
J: TRBJ2-3
size: NA
V: TRBV7-8
DNA: TGTGCCAGCAGCTTAGTTCCAGGGATAGATACGCAGTATTTT
CDR3: CASSLVPGIDTQYF

length: 17
D: TRBD1
J: TRBJ1-6
size: NA
V: TRBV7-6
DNA: TGTGCCAGCAGCTCTCAGTTACAGGGGGACGGTAATTCACCCCTCCACTTT
CDR3: CASSSQLQGDGNSPLHF

length: 11
D: NA
J: TRBJ2-1
size: NA
V: TRBV11-2
DNA: TGTGCCAGCAGCTTAGGTCTAGAGCAGTTCTTC
CDR3: CASSLGLEQFF

length: 11
D: NA
J: TRBJ2-7
size: NA
V: TRBV10-3
DNA: TGTGCCATCAGTGCCGGGGTCGAGCAGTACTTC
CDR3: CAISAGVEQYF

length: 15
D: NA
J: TRBJ2-1
size: NA
V: TRBV19
DNA: TGTGCCAGTACCATGGGGGGGGCTGGTTACAATGAGCAGTTCTTC
CDR3: CASTMGGAGYNEQFF

length: 18
D: NA
J: TRBJ2-3
size: NA
V: TRBV12-3/TRBV12-4
DNA: TGTGCCAGCAGTTTTCGTGGGGGGGGCCTCGAGGGCGCAGATACGCAGTATTTT
CDR3: CASSFRGGGLEGADTQYF

length: 15
D: TRBD2
J: TRBJ2-7
size: few
V: TRBV2
DNA: TGTGCCAGCAGTTTCGGACTAGCGGAGACATACGAGCAGTACTTC
CDR3: CASSFGLAETYEQYF

length: 15
D: TRBD2
J: TRBJ2-3
size: few
V: TRBV27
DNA: TGTGCCAGCAGTGATAGCGGGAGGGCCCTAGATACGCAGTATTTT
CDR3: CASSDSGRALDTQYF

length: 16
D: NA
J: TRBJ1-5
size: few
V: TRBV2
DNA: TGTGCCAGCAGCCACATTACCACAGGGAGCAATCAGCCCCAGCATTTT
CDR3: CASSHITTGSNQPQHF

length: 17
D: TRBD2
J: TRBJ2-3
size: NA
V: TRBV7-2
DNA: TGTGCCAGCAGCTTGGGACTAGCGGGAGCTAGCACAGATACGCAGTATTTT
CDR3: CASSLGLAGASTDTQYF

length: 13
D: NA
J: TRBJ2-1
size: medium-sized
V: TRBV2
DNA: TGTGCCAGCAGTCAAAGCGGGTACAATGAGCAGTTCTTC
CDR3: CASSQSGYNEQFF

length: 14
D: TRBD1
J: TRBJ1-1
size: many
V: TRBV7-2
DNA: TGTGCCAGCAGCCCACAGGGGGCCGTCACTGAAGCTTTCTTT
CDR3: CASSPQGAVTEAFF

length: 16
D: TRBD2
J: TRBJ2-7
size: NA
V: TRBV4-2
DNA: TGTGCCAGCAGCCAAGAGGAGCGGGAGGGCCGCAACGAGCAGTACTTC
CDR3: CASSQEEREGRNEQYF

length: 14
D: NA
J: TRBJ1-5
size: NA
V: TRBV19
DNA: TGTGCCAGTAGTTTACGGACAGCAGGGCAGCCCCAGCATTTT
CDR3: CASSLRTAGQPQHF

length: 15
D: TRBD1
J: TRBJ2-1
size: NA
V: TRBV6-2/TRBV6-3
DNA: TGTGCCAGCAGTGTGGGGACAGGGACCTACAATGAGCAGTTCTTC
CDR3: CASSVGTGTYNEQFF

length: 16
D: TRBD1
J: TRBJ2-1
size: few
V: TRBV7-3
DNA: TGTGCCAGCAGCTCCCCGGGACAGGGGAGTTACAATGAGCAGTTCTTC
CDR3: CASSSPGQGSYNEQFF

length: 13
D: NA
J: TRBJ2-1
size: many
V: TRBV20-1
DNA: TGCAGTGCTAGAGGCCGGGAATACAATGAGCAGTTCTTC
CDR3: CSARGREYNEQFF

length: 16
D: TRBD2
J: TRBJ2-7
size: NA
V: TRBV7-2
DNA: TGTGCCAGCAGCTCTCGTCGACTAGCGGGCCTGTACGAGCAGTACTTC
CDR3: CASSSRRLAGLYEQYF

length: 14
D: NA
J: TRBJ2-7
size: many
V: TRBV5-4
DNA: TGTGCCAGCAGCAACCGGGACGCTACCTACGAGCAGTACTTC
CDR3: CASSNRDATYEQYF

length: 15
D: NA
J: TRBJ1-4
size: NA
V: TRBV7-2
DNA: TGTGCCAGCAGCTTAAGGGGAAGGGATCAGGAAAAACTGTTTTTT
CDR3: CASSLRGRDQEKLFF

length: 16
D: NA
J: TRBJ2-4
size: many
V: TRBV7-8
DNA: TGTGCCAGCAGCCCCCGGGAGGGGGCGCATAAAAACATTCAGTACTTC
CDR3: CASSPREGAHKNIQYF